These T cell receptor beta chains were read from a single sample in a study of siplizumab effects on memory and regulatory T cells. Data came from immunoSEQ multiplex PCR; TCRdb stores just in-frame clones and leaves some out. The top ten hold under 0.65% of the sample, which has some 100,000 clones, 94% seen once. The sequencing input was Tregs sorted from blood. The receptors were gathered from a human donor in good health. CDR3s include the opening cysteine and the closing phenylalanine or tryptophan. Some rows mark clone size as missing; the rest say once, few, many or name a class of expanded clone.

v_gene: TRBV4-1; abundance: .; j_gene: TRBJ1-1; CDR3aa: CASSLSTGGRLYTEAFF
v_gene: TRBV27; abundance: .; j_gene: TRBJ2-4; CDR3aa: CASSLRTGRTAKNIQYF
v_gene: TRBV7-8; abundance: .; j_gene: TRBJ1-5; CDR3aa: CASSLGQNQPQHF
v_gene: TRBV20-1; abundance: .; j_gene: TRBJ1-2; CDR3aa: CMLSTDGYTF
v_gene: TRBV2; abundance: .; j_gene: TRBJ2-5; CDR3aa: CASKGGETQYF
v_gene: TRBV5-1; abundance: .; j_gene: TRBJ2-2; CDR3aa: CASSLVAGEVGELFF
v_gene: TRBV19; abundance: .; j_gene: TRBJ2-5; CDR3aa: CASSILGLAGGRQYF
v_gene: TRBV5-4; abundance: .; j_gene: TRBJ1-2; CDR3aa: CASSLVGQGYPGYTF
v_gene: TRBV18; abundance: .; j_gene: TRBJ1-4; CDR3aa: CASSPDRRGLNEKLFF
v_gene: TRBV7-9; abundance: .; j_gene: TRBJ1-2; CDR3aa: CASSLAWGYGYTF
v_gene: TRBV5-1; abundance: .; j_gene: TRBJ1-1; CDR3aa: CASSIDRGRAFF
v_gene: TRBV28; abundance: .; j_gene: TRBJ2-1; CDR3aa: CASSLSGRVRNEQFF
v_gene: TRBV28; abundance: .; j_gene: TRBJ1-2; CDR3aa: CASSYLYTGPRTNYGYTF
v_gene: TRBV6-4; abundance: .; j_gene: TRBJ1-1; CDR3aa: CASSLSPGQGTEAFF
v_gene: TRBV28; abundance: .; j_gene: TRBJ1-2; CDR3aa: CASSGGWGGGWDYGYTF
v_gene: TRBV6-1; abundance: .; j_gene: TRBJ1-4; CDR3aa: CATRFGGGKLFF
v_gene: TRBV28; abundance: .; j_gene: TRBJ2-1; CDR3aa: CASSTLIMMEPQFF
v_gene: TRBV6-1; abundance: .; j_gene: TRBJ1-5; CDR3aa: CASSAARGGSQPQHF
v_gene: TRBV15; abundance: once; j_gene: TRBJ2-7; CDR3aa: CATSRELGEQYF
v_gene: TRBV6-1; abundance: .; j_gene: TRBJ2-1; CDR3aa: CASSVIIAGTAVSQQFF
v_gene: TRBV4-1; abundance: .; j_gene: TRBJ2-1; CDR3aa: CASSQGLGRPAPNEQFF
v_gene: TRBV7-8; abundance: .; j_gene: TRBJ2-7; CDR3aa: CASSLASVQGAVYEQYF
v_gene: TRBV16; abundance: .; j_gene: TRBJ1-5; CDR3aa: CASSQAGASSNQPQHF
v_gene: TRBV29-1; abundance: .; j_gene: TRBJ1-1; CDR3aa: CSVVPVAEAFF
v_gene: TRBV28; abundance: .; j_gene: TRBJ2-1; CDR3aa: CASSLGGRAYHEQFF
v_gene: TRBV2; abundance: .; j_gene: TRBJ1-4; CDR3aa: CASKGRQGALAEKLFF
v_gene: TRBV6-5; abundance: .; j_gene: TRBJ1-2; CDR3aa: CASSYWPKRGTYTF
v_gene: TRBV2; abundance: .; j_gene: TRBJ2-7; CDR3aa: CATNRFRGYEQYF
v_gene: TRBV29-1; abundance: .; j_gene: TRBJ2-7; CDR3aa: CSVEDSPGRQYF
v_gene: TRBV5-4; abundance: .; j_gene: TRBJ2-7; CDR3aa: CASRPEGLVYEQYF
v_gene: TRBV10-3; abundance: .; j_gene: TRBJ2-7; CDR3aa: CAISGQNSYEQYF
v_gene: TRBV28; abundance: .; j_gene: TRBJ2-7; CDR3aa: CASSFLTSGLGEQYF
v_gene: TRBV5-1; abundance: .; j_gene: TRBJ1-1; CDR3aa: CASSLVSGGNTEAFF
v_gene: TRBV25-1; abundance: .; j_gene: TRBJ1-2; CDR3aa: CASRDRDFGYTF
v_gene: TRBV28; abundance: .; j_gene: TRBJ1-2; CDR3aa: CASSFFGTVYGYTF
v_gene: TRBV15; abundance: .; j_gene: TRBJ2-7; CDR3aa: CATQRLAGSYEQYF
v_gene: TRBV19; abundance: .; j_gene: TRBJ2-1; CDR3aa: CASGPLLGRGQSEQFF
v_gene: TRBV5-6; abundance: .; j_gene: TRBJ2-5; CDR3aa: CASSFRRGTSGSPETQYF
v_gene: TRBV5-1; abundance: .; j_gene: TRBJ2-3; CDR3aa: CASSWSDTSTDTQYF
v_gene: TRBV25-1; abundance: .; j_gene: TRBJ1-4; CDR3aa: CARDHRGQSEKLFF
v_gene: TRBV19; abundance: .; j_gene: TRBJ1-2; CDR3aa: CASRLRQGVYGYTF
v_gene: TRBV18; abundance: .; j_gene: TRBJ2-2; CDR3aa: CASSPLAGGPTGELFF
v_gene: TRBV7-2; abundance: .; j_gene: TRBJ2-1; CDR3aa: CASSLEGRCNEQFF
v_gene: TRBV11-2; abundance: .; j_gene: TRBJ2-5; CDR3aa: CASSSHRGETQYF
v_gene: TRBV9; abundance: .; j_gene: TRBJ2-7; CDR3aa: CASSVSTSGSYEQYF
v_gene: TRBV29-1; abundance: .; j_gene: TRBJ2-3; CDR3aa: CSVIRTRRDYTDTQYF
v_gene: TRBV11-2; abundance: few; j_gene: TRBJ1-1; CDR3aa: CASSLSLPTEAFF
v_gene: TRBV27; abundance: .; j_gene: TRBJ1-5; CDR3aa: CASSLYPGGPNQPQHF
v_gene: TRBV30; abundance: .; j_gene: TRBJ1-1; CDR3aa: CAWKENTEAFF
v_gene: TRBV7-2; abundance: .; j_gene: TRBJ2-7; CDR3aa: CASREGSGIEQYF
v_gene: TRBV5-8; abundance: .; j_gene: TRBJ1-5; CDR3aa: CASSLATNQPQHF
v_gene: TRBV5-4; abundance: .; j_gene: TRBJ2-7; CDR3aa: CASSLMAGTTYEQYF
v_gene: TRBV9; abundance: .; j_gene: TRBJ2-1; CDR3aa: CASSINLAESYNEQFF